Shown below are 29 T cell receptor beta chains from a single sample sequenced in a study of blood T cell repertoires in COVID-19. Data came from immunoSEQ multiplex PCR; TCRdb stores just in-frame clones and leaves some out. This sample has roughly 62,000 clones, with approximately 84% found just once. The sample comprised peripheral blood. All receptors come from a man aged 55 to 70 with acute or convalescent COVID-19.

The CDR3 sequence is CASSRGRASGENEQFF. The CDR3 DNA sequence: TGTGCCAGCAGCCGAGGTCGGGCTAGCGGGGAAAATGAGCAGTTCTTC. The chain links TRBV7-3 to TRBJ2-1; TRBD2 aligns across 9 bases. The CDR3 sequence is 16 residues long. Looked up from germline, CDR1 is SGHTA and CDR2 is FQGTGA. V shed 5 bases and J 7 bases; nucleotides not matched to a gene: 12.

In nucleotides, the CDR3 is TGTGCCAGCAGTTTAGGCAGGACAGGGGCATTGGAGACCCAGTACTTC. Its translation: CASSLGRTGALETQYF. The chain combines TRBV28 with TRBJ2-5; 9 bases line up with TRBD1. The CDR3 length is 16 residues. The V gene's germline CDR1 is MDHEN and CDR2 SYDVKM. Germline trimming cut 2 bases from V and 5 bases from J; bases unmatched to any gene: 9.

This rearrangement joins TRBV6-5 to TRBJ2-7, with D maybe TRBD2 (6 bases). Trimming stripped 0 bases from V and 3 bases from J, with 15 bases between. The CDR3 is 16 amino acids. CDR1 and CDR2 from the germline V gene are MNHEY and SVGAGI. CDR3 region: CASSYSGMQGGYEQYF. In DNA form, the CDR3 reads TGTGCCAGCAGTTACTCGGGGATGCAGGGAGGCTACGAGCAGTACTTC.

The chain carries TRBV30 and TRBJ1-3, with D possibly being TRBD1 (6 bases). The CDR3 covers 16 residues. The germline CDR1 and CDR2 sequences are GTSNPN and SVGIG (reference sequence). The V end was cut by 1 base, the J end by 2 bases, with 15 bases between. The CDR3 loop reads CAWSAVTGLAGNTIYF. DNA of the CDR3: TGTGCCTGGAGTGCGGTGACAGGTCTCGCTGGAAACACCATATATTTT.

The V and J genes are TRBV6-6 and TRBJ2-1; maybe TRBD2 (6 bases). V was shortened by 5 bases and J by 5 bases, with 13 bases between the two germline ends. The CDR3 covers 14 residues. Germline V gene sequence: CDR1 MNHNY, CDR2 SVGAGI (reference sequence). The CDR3 bases are TGTGCCAGCAGTGACCCGGGACTGGACAATGAGCAGTTCTTC. This encodes CASSDPGLDNEQFF.

With respect to this clone: Likely a read error: the CDR3 ends without its conserved phenylalanine or tryptophan. J is TRBJ1-2 and V is TRBV11-2; D is ambiguous. Deletions cut 0 bases from V and 4 bases from J, with 9 bases between. The germline V gene has CDR1 SGHAT and CDR2 FQNNGV. The CDR3 is 14 amino acids. CDR3 DNA: TGTGCCAGCAGCTTAGATGGCGGGATCTATGGCTACACCCTC. Translating gives CASSLDGGIYGYTL.

The genes are TRBV12-5 and TRBJ2-1, with D perhaps TRBD2 (5 bases). Trimming cost V 6 bases and J 9 bases, with 18 bases left between them. The CDR3 is 14 residues long. Germline lookup yields CDR1 LGHNT and CDR2 FRNRAP. The CDR3: CASGSSGGGGEQFF. The DNA for the CDR3 is TGTGCTAGTGGCTCCAGCGGAGGAGGTGGTGAGCAGTTCTTC.

This rearrangement joins TRBV5-1 to TRBJ2-7; 8 bases agree with TRBD2. The V gene's germline CDR1 is SGHRS and CDR2 YFSETQ. The CDR3 is 15 residues long. J lost 5 bases, V lost 1 base, and 8 bases had no gene match. The CDR3 loop is CASSLSGGGVDEQYF. The CDR3 coding sequence is TGCGCCAGCAGCTTGAGCGGGGGCGGTGTTGACGAGCAGTACTTC.

The chain couples TRBV5-4 to TRBJ2-5, with 7 bases matching TRBD2. Germline V lookup: CDR1 SGHNT, CDR2 YYREEE (reference sequence). The CDR3 consists of 14 residues. V shed 1 base, J shed 2 bases, and the junction held 2 bases outside the gene matches. CDR3 sequence reads: CASSLKLAQETQYF. The CDR3 region has the DNA TGTGCCAGCAGCTTGAAACTAGCGCAAGAGACCCAGTACTTC.

The rearrangement links TRBV24-1 to TRBJ2-5, with 9 bases aligning to TRBD1. Per germline, CDR1 KGHDR and CDR2 SFDVKD. This CDR3 comprises 17 residues. The V gene end was trimmed by 3 bases and the J gene end by 5 bases; junction bases not matched to a gene: 12. The CDR3 protein is CATSDLSGTGSRETQYF. CDR3 nucleotide sequence: TGTGCCACCAGTGATCTGTCGGGGACAGGGTCAAGGGAGACCCAGTACTTC.

This chain links TRBV18 with TRBJ2-7; TRBD1 aligns across 10 bases. From germline, CDR1 is KGHSH and CDR2 LQKENI. This CDR3 comprises 18 residues. Unmatched junction bases numbered 11, after V lost 2 bases and J lost 1 base. DNA for the CDR3: TGTGCCAGCTCACCAGGGACAGGGGCGATCAGACTATCCTACGAGCAGTACTTC. Protein product: CASSPGTGAIRLSYEQYF.

The chain has TRBV27 and TRBJ2-5; 10 nucleotides agree with TRBD2. This CDR3 has 16 amino acids. Germline lookup yields CDR1 MNHEY and CDR2 SMNVEV (reference sequence). The V segment lost 5 bases and the J segment 0 bases; nucleotides outside the gene matches: 6. CDR3 sequence (DNA): TGTGCCAGCAGTCCGGGACTAGCGCTTTACCAAGAGACCCAGTACTTC. Translating it yields CASSPGLALYQETQYF.

The chain carries TRBV7-2 and TRBJ1-5; perhaps TRBD1 as D (5 bases). V was shortened by 0 bases and J by 4 bases, with 10 bases between the two germline ends. The CDR3 is made up of 15 amino acids. In germline, CDR1 is SGHTA, CDR2 FQGNSA. The CDR3 loop reads CASSLAGTTNQPQHF. The CDR3 coding sequence is TGTGCCAGCAGCTTAGCGGGGACTACTAATCAGCCCCAGCATTTT.

The rearrangement links TRBV5-1 to TRBJ2-5; possibly TRBD2 for D (7 bases). The CDR3 has 15 residues. Trimming left V 2 bases short and J 4 bases short, with 15 bases between. CDR1 is SGHRS and CDR2 is YFSETQ in the germline V gene. This CDR3 is CASSFRGGALETQYF. Here the CDR3 DNA reads TGCGCCAGCAGCTTCCGTGGGGGGGCCTTAGAGACCCAGTACTTC. The variable domain in full, with the rest retrieved from reference TRBV5-1 and TRBJ2-5, is KAGVTQTPRYLIKTRGQQVTLSCSPISGHRSVSWYQQTPGQGLQFLFEYFSETQRNKGNFPGRFSGRQFSNSRSEMNVSTLELGDSALYLCASSFRGGALETQYFGPGTRLLVL.

The chain is built from TRBV7-7 and TRBJ2-2; TRBD1 is a possible D gene (6 bases). The V and J ends lost 5 bases and 6 bases respectively, with 16 bases between them. This CDR3 is built from 15 residues. Germline loops: CDR1 SSHAT, CDR2 FNYEAQ (reference sequence). This CDR3 is CASSLMGPGAGELFF. For the CDR3, the DNA is TGTGCCAGCAGCCTTATGGGGCCAGGGGCCGGGGAGCTGTTTTTT.

The J gene is TRBJ1-2, the V gene TRBV28; TRBD1 might be the D (5 bases). Trimming took 4 bases from V and 4 from J, leaving 7 bases between them. Germline V gene sequence: CDR1 MDHEN, CDR2 SYDVKM. The CDR3 totals 12 residues. CDR3 coding DNA: TGTGCCAGCAGTTCCAGGGCCTATGGCTACACCTTC. It yields the protein CASSSRAYGYTF.

The chain uses TRBV7-9 and TRBJ2-1; 7 positions agree with TRBD2. The CDR3 length is 14 residues. J gave up 8 bases and V 6 bases, and 10 bases lay outside the gene matches. Germline assignment: CDR1 SEHNR and CDR2 FQNEAQ (reference sequence). CDR3 sequence: CASRGRVEGDEQFF. The CDR3 nucleotides are TGTGCCAGCAGAGGGAGGGTAGAAGGTGATGAGCAGTTCTTC.

The chain joins TRBV5-4 to TRBJ2-1; D is undetermined. Germline assignment: CDR1 SGHNT and CDR2 YYREEE (reference sequence). V was cut by 4 bases and J by 4 bases, with 12 bases left in between. The CDR3 has 14 amino acids. The CDR3 DNA is TGTGCCAGCAGCGTACGCTTCGGGTACAATGAGCAGTTCTTC. This gives the protein CASSVRFGYNEQFF.

V and J are TRBV30 and TRBJ1-4; D uncertain. CDR1 and CDR2 (germline): GTSNPN, SVGIG (reference sequence). The CDR3 runs 15 residues. V was trimmed by 0 bases and J by 7 bases, leaving 15 bases between them. CDR3 amino acids: CAWSVRRPMFEKLFF. DNA of the CDR3: TGTGCCTGGAGTGTACGCAGGCCGATGTTTGAAAAACTGTTTTTT.

This chain uses TRBV5-6 with TRBJ2-3; D is ambiguous. Germline V gene data show CDR1 as SGHDT and CDR2 as YYEEEE. Trimming pared 0 bases from V and 6 bases from J, leaving 5 bases between. The CDR3 has 12 residues. The CDR3 reads CASSLVPDTQYF. CDR3 in DNA: TGTGCCAGCAGCTTGGTCCCGGATACGCAGTATTTT.

This chain connects TRBV5-5 to TRBJ2-5; 12 bases line up with TRBD1. V gave up 4 bases and J gave up 9 bases; unmatched junction bases: 10. The CDR3 is 15 amino acids. Germline CDR1 reads SGHKS; CDR2 reads YYEKEE (reference sequence). CDR3 coding DNA: TGTGCCAGCAGCATGGGGGGGACAGGGGGCTTGCCCCAGTACTTC. Translation: CASSMGGTGGLPQYF.

CDR3 DNA: TGTGCCAGCAGTTTAAAGTCGGTCGGGTACGAGCAGTACTTC. Translated: CASSLKSVGYEQYF. This rearrangement joins TRBV27 to TRBJ2-7; D uncertain. CDR1 and CDR2 (germline): MNHEY, SMNVEV (reference sequence). This CDR3 comprises 14 residues. Trimming shortened V by 2 bases and J by 4 bases, and 12 bases separated the two germline ends.

The chain is built from TRBV25-1 and TRBJ1-1, with D perhaps matching TRBD1 (6 bases). V was pared by 5 bases and J by 11 bases, with 18 bases between. The CDR3 totals 13 residues. The germline V gene encodes CDR1 MGHDK and CDR2 SYGVNS. CDR3 region: CASSRLSGDGAFF. CDR3 coding DNA: TGTGCCAGCAGTAGGCTGTCAGGGGATGGGGCTTTCTTT.

The chain links TRBV5-1 to TRBJ1-2; 7 nucleotides line up with TRBD1. V shed 4 bases, J shed 7 bases, and the junction held 7 bases outside the gene matches. The length of the CDR3 is 13 residues. Germline CDR1 reads SGHRS; CDR2 reads YFSETQ. The CDR3 region has the DNA TGCGCCAGCAGCCGAGGACAGGACACTGGCTACACCTTC. Its protein is CASSRGQDTGYTF. Full variable domain (remainder filled in from reference TRBV5-1 and TRBJ1-2): KAGVTQTPRYLIKTRGQQVTLSCSPISGHRSVSWYQQTPGQGLQFLFEYFSETQRNKGNFPGRFSGRQFSNSRSEMNVSTLELGDSALYLCASSRGQDTGYTFGSGTRLTVV.

This clone has only one observation. The chain links TRBV24-1 to TRBJ2-3, with D perhaps TRBD1 (6 bases). Germline lookup yields CDR1 KGHDR and CDR2 SFDVKD. There are 16 residues in the CDR3. Between the trimmed V and J ends, which lost 0 bases and 5 bases, there was a span of 14 bases. The CDR3 loop reads CATSDLQGRAGDTQYF. Here the CDR3 DNA reads TGTGCCACCAGTGATTTGCAGGGGCGGGCGGGAGATACGCAGTATTTT.

The CDR3 DNA reads as TGTGCCAGCACCCTACGGGGGAACACTGAAGCTTTCTTT. The encoded protein is CASTLRGNTEAFF. The gene calls are TRBV7-2 and TRBJ1-1; no clear D gene. The V end lost 7 bases, the J end lost 1 base, and 10 bases lay between the germline ends. This CDR3 is built from 13 residues. Germline V gene data show CDR1 as SGHTA and CDR2 as FQGNSA.

This chain's CDR3 is CASSGLTNTGELFF. The CDR3 bases are TGCGCCAGCTCGGGACTGACGAACACCGGGGAGCTGTTTTTT. The chain joins TRBV5-1 to TRBJ2-2; D possibly corresponds to TRBD2 (6 bases). CDR3 length equals 14 residues. Trimming cost V 7 bases and J 0 bases, with 10 bases left between them. Germline CDR1 and CDR2: SGHRS and YFSETQ.

The chain carries TRBV6-5 and TRBJ1-4; D perhaps matches TRBD1 (6 bases). V lost 10 bases and J lost 5, with 20 bases in between. The length of the CDR3 is 15 residues. Germline CDR1 is MNHEY and CDR2 is SVGAGI. The CDR3 coding sequence is TGTGCCACCGGACCCACTTGGACAGAAAATGAAAAACTGTTTTTT. It translates to CATGPTWTENEKLFF.

V and J are TRBV5-4 and TRBJ1-5; D gene ambiguous. V was shortened by 4 bases and J by 0 bases, with 20 bases between the two germline ends. The CDR3 spans 18 residues. CDR1 is SGHNT and CDR2 is YYREEE in the germline V gene (reference sequence). For the CDR3, the DNA is TGTGCCAGCAGCGCCCGGGGTCATAAACTAGATAGCAATCAGCCCCAGCATTTT. Amino acids: CASSARGHKLDSNQPQHF.